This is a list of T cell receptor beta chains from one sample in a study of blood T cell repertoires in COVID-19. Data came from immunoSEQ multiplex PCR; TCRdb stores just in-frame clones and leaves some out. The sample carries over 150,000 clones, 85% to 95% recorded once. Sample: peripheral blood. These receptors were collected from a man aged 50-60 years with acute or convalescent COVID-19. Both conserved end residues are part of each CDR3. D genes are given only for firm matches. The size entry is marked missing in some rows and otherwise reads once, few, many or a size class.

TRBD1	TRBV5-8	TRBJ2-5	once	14	TGTGCCAGCAGCTGGGGGACAGGGGGTGAGACCCAGTACTTC	CASSWGTGGETQYF
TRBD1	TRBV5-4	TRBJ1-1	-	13	TGTGCCAGCAGCTTGTCAGGGGGCACTGAAGCTTTCTTT	CASSLSGGTEAFF
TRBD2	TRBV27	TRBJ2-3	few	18	TGTGCCAGCAGCTTTGTCGGACTAGCGGGGGGGCGGACAGATACGCAGTATTTT	CASSFVGLAGGRTDTQYF
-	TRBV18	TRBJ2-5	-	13	TGTGCCAGCTCCTCGGGGGACCAAGAGACCCAGTACTTC	CASSSGDQETQYF
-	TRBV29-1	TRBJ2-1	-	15	TGCAGCGTCCCCGAGGCCGGTAATTCTTACAATGAGCAGTTCTTC	CSVPEAGNSYNEQFF
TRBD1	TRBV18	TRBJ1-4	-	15	TGTGCCAGCTCACCACGGACAGGGGCTAATGAAAAACTGTTTTTT	CASSPRTGANEKLFF
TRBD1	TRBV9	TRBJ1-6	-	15	TGTGCCAGCAGCGTAGGAGGGGGCCCTAATTCACCCCTCCACTTT	CASSVGGGPNSPLHF
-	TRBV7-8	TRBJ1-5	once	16	TGTGCCAGCAGCTTAGCTGGGACTACTATCGATCAGCCCCAGCATTTT	CASSLAGTTIDQPQHF
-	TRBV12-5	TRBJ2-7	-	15	TGTGCTAGTGGTTGCGGGGACCTGTCCTCCTACGAGCAGTACTTC	CASGCGDLSSYEQYF
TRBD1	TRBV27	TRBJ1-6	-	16	TGTGCCAGCAGTTCCCCCCGGACAGGGAAAAATTCACCCCTCCACTTT	CASSSPRTGKNSPLHF
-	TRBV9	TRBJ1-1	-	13	TGTGCCAGCAGCGGGGGGGGTGCCACTGAAGCTTTCTTT	CASSGGGATEAFF
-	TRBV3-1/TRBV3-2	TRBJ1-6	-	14	TGTGCCAGCAGCCAAGTTTTCGTAGATTCACCCCTCCACTTT	CASSQVFVDSPLHF
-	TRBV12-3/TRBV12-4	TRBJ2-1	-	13	TGTGCCAGCACCAAGGTAGGCGCGGCTGAGCAGTTCTTC	CASTKVGAAEQFF
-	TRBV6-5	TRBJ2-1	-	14	TGTGCCAGCAGTTACGGACGGACTCGGGCTGAGCAGTTCTTC	CASSYGRTRAEQFF
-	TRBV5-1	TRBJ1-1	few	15	TGCGCCAGCAGCTTGGTGGAGTACTTGAGCACTGAAGCTTTCTTT	CASSLVEYLSTEAFF
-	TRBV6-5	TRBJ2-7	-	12	TGTGCCAGCGGGGGGGCGGCCTACGAGCAGTACTTC	CASGGAAYEQYF
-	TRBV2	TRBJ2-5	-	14	TGTGCCAGCAGTGACGGGCTAGCGCAGGAGACCCAGTACTTC	CASSDGLAQETQYF
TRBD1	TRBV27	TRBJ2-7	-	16	TGTGCCAGCAGTTTATCGGGGACAGGGTTATTCTACGAGCAGTACTTC	CASSLSGTGLFYEQYF
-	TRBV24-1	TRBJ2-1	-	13	TGTGCCACCACCAGGGGCTTATACAATGAGCAGTTCTTC	CATTRGLYNEQFF
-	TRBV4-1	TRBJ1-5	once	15	TGCGCCAGCAGCCAAGATCCGGCAGGGGATCAGCCCCAGCATTTT	CASSQDPAGDQPQHF
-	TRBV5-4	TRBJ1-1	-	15	TGTGCCAGCAGCTTGGCGAGGGGGATGAACACTGAAGCTTTCTTT	CASSLARGMNTEAFF
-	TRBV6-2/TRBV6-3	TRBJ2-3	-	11	TGTGCCAGCAGTCACACAGATACGCAGTATTTT	CASSHTDTQYF
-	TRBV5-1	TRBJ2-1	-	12	TGCGCCAGCAGCTTGTCAGGGTTTGAGCAGTTCTTC	CASSLSGFEQFF
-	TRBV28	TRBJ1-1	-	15	TGTGCCAGCAGTTTACTAGTATCCGCCAAAAGCCGGGCTTTCTTT	CASSLLVSAKSRAFF
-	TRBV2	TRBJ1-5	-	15	TGTGCCAGCAGTGAAGCGGGGGGAGCGGGTCAGCCCCAGCATTTT	CASSEAGGAGQPQHF
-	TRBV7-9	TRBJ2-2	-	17	TGTGCCAGCAGCCCTAGGGTTCAGGGTCAGAACACCGGGGAGCTGTTTTTT	CASSPRVQGQNTGELFF
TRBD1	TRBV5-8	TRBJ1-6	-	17	TGTGCCAGCAGCGACCCGGGACAGAGCTCCTATAATTCACCCCTCCACTTT	CASSDPGQSSYNSPLHF
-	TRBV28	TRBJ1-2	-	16	TGTGCCAGCAGCCGACTCCCGGGGTCTCCTAACTATGGCTACACCTTC	CASSRLPGSPNYGYTF
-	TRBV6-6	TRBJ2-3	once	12	TGTGCCAGCAGCCGCTCACAGGAAACGCAGTATTTT	CASSRSQETQYF
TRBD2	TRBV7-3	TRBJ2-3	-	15	TGTGCCAGCAGCTTAGATGGGCGGGAGGGCGATACGCAGTATTTT	CASSLDGREGDTQYF
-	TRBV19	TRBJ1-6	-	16	TGTGCCAGCAGTATCTTCTCCCTAGGTGGAGGTTCACCCCTCCACTTT	CASSIFSLGGGSPLHF
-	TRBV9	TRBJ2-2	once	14	TGTGCCAGCAGCGTAAGTCAGGGCCCGGGGGAGCTGTTTTTT	CASSVSQGPGELFF
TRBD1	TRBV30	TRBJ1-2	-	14	TGTGCCTGGAGTAGCCGGGACAGGGGCCGGGGCTACACCTTC	CAWSSRDRGRGYTF
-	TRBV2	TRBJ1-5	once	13	TGTGCCAGCACTACCCTGTTGAATCAGCCCCAGCATTTT	CASTTLLNQPQHF
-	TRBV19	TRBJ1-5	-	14	TGTGCCAGTAGTATAGTCTGGGGCGACCAGCCCCAGCATTTT	CASSIVWGDQPQHF
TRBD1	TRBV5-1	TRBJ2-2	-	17	TGCGCCAGCAGCTTAAAGGACAGGGGCACGAACACCGGGGAGCTGTTTTTT	CASSLKDRGTNTGELFF
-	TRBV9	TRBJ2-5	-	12	TGTGCCAGCAGCCCATCACCCGGACTTTGGTACTTC	CASSPSPGLWYF
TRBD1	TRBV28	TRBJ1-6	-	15	TGTGCCAGCAGTTTATTCCAGGGGGATAATTCACCCCTCCACTTT	CASSLFQGDNSPLHF
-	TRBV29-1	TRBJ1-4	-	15	TGCAGCGCCCAAGCCAGGGGTGCAACTAATGAAAAACTGTTTTTT	CSAQARGATNEKLFF
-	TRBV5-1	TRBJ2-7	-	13	TGCGCCAGCACGACGGGAGAGTTGGTTAAGCAGTACTTC	CASTTGELVKQYF
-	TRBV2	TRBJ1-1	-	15	TGTGCCAGCAGTGAAGGCCGACAGACTAACACTGAAGCTTTCTTT	CASSEGRQTNTEAFF
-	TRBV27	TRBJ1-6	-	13	TGTGCCAGCAGTTTAATGGCAGGTTCACCCCTCCACTTT	CASSLMAGSPLHF
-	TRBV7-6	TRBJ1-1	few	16	TGTGCCAGCAGCTTACGGGCAGGGGAGGGGTACACTGAAGCTTTCTTT	CASSLRAGEGYTEAFF
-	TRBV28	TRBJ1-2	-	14	TGTGCCAGCAGTTTATCCCGGGGGAACTATGGCTACACCTTC	CASSLSRGNYGYTF
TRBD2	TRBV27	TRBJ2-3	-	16	TGTGCCTGCAGACCCTTTGCCGGGGGGGGCACAGATACGCAGTATTTT	CACRPFAGGGTDTQYF
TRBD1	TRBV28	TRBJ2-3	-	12	TGTGCCAGCAGAGTCCTCCAGGGGGCGCAGTATTTT	CASRVLQGAQYF
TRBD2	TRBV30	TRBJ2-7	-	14	TGTGCCTGGCAGTCCGGGACTAGCGGGTACGAGCAGTACTTC	CAWQSGTSGYEQYF
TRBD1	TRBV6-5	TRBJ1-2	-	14	TGTGCCAGCAGAGGGGACAGGGGGCTGAATGGCTACACCTTC	CASRGDRGLNGYTF
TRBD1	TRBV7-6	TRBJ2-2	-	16	TGTGCCAGCACCCGCACAGGGGGTTTGAACACCGGGGAGCTGTTTTTT	CASTRTGGLNTGELFF
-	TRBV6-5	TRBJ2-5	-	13	TGTGCCAGCAGTTTCCGAGGCCGGGAGACCCAGTACTTC	CASSFRGRETQYF
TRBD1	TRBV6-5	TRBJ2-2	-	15	TGTGCCAGCAGTTCCGTAAACAGGGGTGTCGGGGAGCTGTTTTTT	CASSSVNRGVGELFF
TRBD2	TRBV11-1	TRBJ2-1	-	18	TGTGCCAGCAGCTTAGCGCTTTTACCCGGGAGGGCCTTTAATGAGCAGTTCTTC	CASSLALLPGRAFNEQFF
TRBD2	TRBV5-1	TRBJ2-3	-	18	TGCGCCAGCAGCTTGGCCGACGTTGGACTAGCGGTCACAGATACGCAGTATTTT	CASSLADVGLAVTDTQYF
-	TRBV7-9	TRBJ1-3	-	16	TGTGCCAGCAGTCCCTCCGGGGGAAACTCTGGAAACACCATATATTTT	CASSPSGGNSGNTIYF
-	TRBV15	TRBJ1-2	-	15	TGTGCCACCAGCAGAGAGGGCTTCTCCAACTATGGCTACACCTTC	CATSREGFSNYGYTF